Listed below are T cell receptor beta chains from one sample, sequenced in a study of T cell repertoires in cytomegalovirus infection. TCRdb re-called the reads with MiXCR, one entry per CDR3 protein. The data hold approximately 550,000 distinct CDR3 sequences, with 15% to 20% observed a single time. Sequenced: CD8+ T cells from PBMCs. Source of these receptors: a human donor in good health (CMV status not recorded). Some clones in this sample may be carry-over from other donors' samples. Both conserved end residues are part of each CDR3. A D gene is named only where the DNA matches it firmly. A row's size may be missing; if present it is once, few, many or a size class.

>TRBV7-8|TRBD1|TRBJ1-1|many
TGTGCCAGCAGCTTTTACAGGGGGGAGGATGAAGCTTTCTTT
CASSFYRGEDEAFF
>TRBV20-1|TRBD1|TRBJ2-7|NA
TGCAGTGCTAGGAGGGGACAGTACTCCTCCTACGAGCAGTACTTC
CSARRGQYSSYEQYF
>TRBV12-3/TRBV12-4|NA|TRBJ2-7|many
TGTGCCAGCAGTACCCGGGTCGGGGGTAAGTACTTC
CASSTRVGGKYF
>TRBV7-8|TRBD1|TRBJ2-1|many
TGTGCCAGCAGCCCCGGGACAGGGGCGGACAATGAGCAGTTCTTC
CASSPGTGADNEQFF
>TRBV5-4|TRBD2|TRBJ2-1|NA
TGTGCCAGCAGCGGAGCGGGAGGAGGGATCAATGAGCAGTTCTTC
CASSGAGGGINEQFF
>TRBV20-1|TRBD2|TRBJ2-7|few
TGCAGTGCTAGATCCCCAAGCGGGAGTTACGAGCAGTACTTC
CSARSPSGSYEQYF
>TRBV7-9|TRBD2|TRBJ2-1|many
TGTGCCAGCAGCCCGACTAGCTTGCTCTCCTACAATGAGCAGTTCTTC
CASSPTSLLSYNEQFF
>TRBV5-4|NA|TRBJ2-1|many
TGTGCCAGCAGCTCCCTCAAATTTGACATCTCCTACAATGAGCAGTTCTTC
CASSSLKFDISYNEQFF
>TRBV18|NA|TRBJ1-1|NA
TGTGCCAGCTCACACCCGTTACAGGGAACGACTGAAGCTTTCTTT
CASSHPLQGTTEAFF
>TRBV28|TRBD1|TRBJ1-2|NA
TGTGCCAGCAAATCCCCGGGACAGGGGTATGGCTACACCTTC
CASKSPGQGYGYTF
>TRBV27|NA|TRBJ2-1|many
TGTGCCAGCAGTCCAGGGTTTGAGCAGTTCTTC
CASSPGFEQFF
>TRBV4-2|NA|TRBJ1-5|few
TGTGCCAGCAGCCCAGAACCCCCCAGCAATCAGCCCCAGCATTTT
CASSPEPPSNQPQHF
>TRBV4-1|TRBD1|TRBJ1-1|NA
TGCGCCAGCAAAGTGGGGGGACAGTACACTGAAGCTTTCTTT
CASKVGGQYTEAFF
>TRBV28|TRBD2|TRBJ2-1|few
TGTGCCAGCAGTTTAGTATTCAGGGAGGGTAACAATGAGCAGTTCTTC
CASSLVFREGNNEQFF
>TRBV28|NA|TRBJ1-1|many
TGTGCCAGCAACATAAGGAGGGGGGATGAAGCTTTCTTT
CASNIRRGDEAFF
>TRBV4-2|NA|TRBJ1-1|NA
TGTGCCAGCAGCCAAGGAGATCTGGGAACTGAAGCTTTCTTT
CASSQGDLGTEAFF
>TRBV5-4|NA|TRBJ1-1|few
TGTGCCAGCAGCTCCCGCCATCGCGGAGGTAGCACTGAAGCTTTCTTT
CASSSRHRGGSTEAFF
>TRBV19|NA|TRBJ2-2|NA
TGTGCCAGCAGCTCCGGGACCTCGACCGGGGAGCTGTTTTTT
CASSSGTSTGELFF
>TRBV6-1|NA|TRBJ2-3|NA
TGTGCCAGCAGCTTGGGTACGCAGTATTTT
CASSLGTQYF
>TRBV3-1|NA|TRBJ2-1|few
TGTGCCAGCAGCCGACTACGAAGCTCCTACAATGAGCAGTTCTTC
CASSRLRSSYNEQFF
>TRBV4-2|TRBD2|TRBJ2-1|many
TGTGCCAGCAGCCAAGGGGGACTAGCTTCCTACAATGAGCAGTTCTTC
CASSQGGLASYNEQFF
>TRBV28|TRBD2|TRBJ2-5|many
TGTGCCAGCAGTCCTCCCCCTAGCGGGAGCTGGCAGACCCAGTACTTC
CASSPPPSGSWQTQYF
>TRBV27|NA|TRBJ2-1|few
TGTGCCAGCAGTTTAAGTAAGGACCGATACAATGAGCAGTTCTTC
CASSLSKDRYNEQFF
>TRBV19|NA|TRBJ2-7|many
TGTGCCAGTGCAAGAACAGGGTTAATCTCCTACGAGCAGTACTTC
CASARTGLISYEQYF